Presented here are 10 T cell receptor beta chains from one specimen sequenced in a study of blood T cell repertoires in COVID-19. Clones were sequenced by immunoSEQ multiplex PCR, and TCRdb holds only the in-frame ones, with some missing. Of about 220,000 clones in the sample, 83% were seen once. The source material was PBMCs or T cells enriched from blood (not recorded which). All receptors derive from a woman aged 45-65 years who had been exposed to COVID-19.

The chain links TRBV10-3 to TRBJ2-2; 8 bases agree with TRBD1. The germline V gene has CDR1 ENHRY and CDR2 SYGVKD. The CDR3 is made up of 16 amino acids. Germline trimming cut 6 bases from V and 5 bases from J; bases unmatched to any gene: 11. CDR3 residues: CAISRLAGGQTGELFF. The CDR3 coding sequence is TGTGCCATCAGCCGGTTGGCAGGGGGCCAAACCGGGGAGCTGTTTTTT.

This clone was observed once. This chain joins TRBV30 and TRBJ1-2; TRBD1 matches 7 bases. CDR1 is GTSNPN and CDR2 is SVGIG in the germline V gene (reference sequence). CDR3 length: 13 amino acids. V was clipped by 5 bases and J by 8 bases; unmatched bases: 11. In DNA, the CDR3 is TGTGCCTGGTCTGGGAAGGACAGGCGAGGCTACACCTTC. It codes for CAWSGKDRRGYTF.

This chain links TRBV19 with TRBJ2-6; 7 positions match TRBD1. With V trimmed by 10 bases and J by 2 bases, 8 bases remained unmatched. The CDR3 extends over 15 amino acids. Germline V lookup: CDR1 LNHDA, CDR2 SQIVND (reference sequence). CDR3 residues: CATLPGTAGANVLTF. The CDR3 nucleotides read TGTGCCACTCTCCCCGGGACAGCTGGGGCCAACGTCCTGACTTTC.

The chain has TRBV7-7 and TRBJ2-2; 7 bases are a match to TRBD2. With 5 bases clipped from V and 1 base from J, the junction kept 7 bases outside the gene matches. The CDR3 length is 16 residues. CDR1 is SSHAT, CDR2 FNYEAQ, per germline (reference sequence). CDR3 coding DNA: TGTGCCAGCAGCCTAAGCGGGACGTTGAACACCGGGGAGCTGTTTTTT. Translated, it gives CASSLSGTLNTGELFF.

The chain combines TRBV5-7 with TRBJ2-7, with D tentatively TRBD1 (6 bases). TRBV5-7 is marked as an open reading frame, function uncertain. The CDR3 runs 15 residues. Trimming left V 0 bases short and J 2 bases short, with 12 bases between. In DNA, the CDR3 is TGTGCCAGCAGCTTGGGAAGTGGACAGCCCTACGAGCAGTACTTC. It encodes CASSLGSGQPYEQYF.

The chain is built from TRBV27 and TRBJ1-5, with D possibly TRBD1 on 5 matching bases. Trimming pared 7 bases from V and 9 bases from J, leaving 7 bases between. CDR1 and CDR2 from the germline V gene are MNHEY and SMNVEV (reference sequence). The CDR3 has 10 residues. CDR3 sequence: CASIGAPQHF. The CDR3 coding sequence is TGTGCCAGCATAGGGGCGCCCCAGCATTTT.

V and J are TRBV11-2 and TRBJ1-5, with D tentatively TRBD1 (6 bases). This CDR3 is built from 14 residues. Germline CDR1 SGHAT, CDR2 FQNNGV. V was trimmed by 5 bases and J by 4 bases, leaving 12 bases between them. The CDR3 here is CASSRRDTNQPQHF. For the CDR3, the DNA is TGTGCCAGCAGCCGCCGGGACACAAATCAGCCCCAGCATTTT.

This chain uses TRBV9 with TRBJ1-4, with 7 nucleotides matching TRBD1. This CDR3 has 15 residues. Per germline, CDR1 SGDLS and CDR2 YYNGEE. V lost 4 bases to trimming and J lost 4 bases; unmatched junction nucleotides: 7. The DNA of the CDR3 is TGTGCCAGCAGCTTGACACAGGGGAGTAATGAAAAACTGTTTTTT. Protein product: CASSLTQGSNEKLFF.

The rearrangement uses TRBV14 and TRBJ2-5, with TRBD1 identical over 8 bases. The V and J ends lost 4 bases and 7 bases, in that order; junction bases with no gene match: 11. The CDR3 spans 15 residues. CDR1 is SGHDN and CDR2 is FVKESK in the germline V gene. The CDR3 bases are TGTGCCAGCAGCCTACGGACAGGGCGGGGTGGGACCCAGTACTTC. It yields the protein CASSLRTGRGGTQYF.

The gene calls are TRBV18 and TRBJ1-1; the D gene is possibly TRBD1 (5 bases). Germline loops: CDR1 KGHSH, CDR2 LQKENI. V was shortened by 7 bases and J by 3 bases, with 12 bases between the two germline ends. This CDR3 has 13 residues. The CDR3 nucleotides are TGTGCCAGCTTTATCAGGGTGGACACTGAAGCTTTCTTT. It is translated as CASFIRVDTEAFF.